These T cell receptor beta chains were read from a single sample in a study of shared clonotypes between healthy human individuals. Clones were read by immunoSEQ multiplex PCR, and TCRdb kept only the in-frame ones, dropping some. The sample shows hundreds of thousands of clones, 90% to 97% of them seen only once. Sequencing was carried out using naive CD8+ T cells sorted from blood. These receptors were obtained from a woman aged 25 to 45 in good health. The CDR3 runs from the conserved cysteine through the conserved F or W. A D gene is named only where the DNA matches it firmly. Clone sizes are given selectively: once, few, many, or a class where the clone is expanded.

d_call: .
clone_size: .
j_call: TRBJ1-6
v_call: TRBV30
cdr3_aa: CAWSVQNNSPLHF
cdr3_nt: TGTGCCTGGAGTGTACAGAATAATTCACCCCTCCACTTT

d_call: .
clone_size: .
j_call: TRBJ2-7
v_call: TRBV5-4
cdr3_aa: CASSLWGSYEQYF
cdr3_nt: TGTGCCAGCAGCTTATGGGGCTCCTACGAGCAGTACTTC

d_call: .
clone_size: .
j_call: TRBJ1-5
v_call: TRBV19
cdr3_aa: CASSIGVHQPQHF
cdr3_nt: TGTGCCAGTAGTATCGGGGTACATCAGCCCCAGCATTTT

d_call: .
clone_size: few
j_call: TRBJ1-1
v_call: TRBV10-1
cdr3_aa: CASSESFGTGEAFF
cdr3_nt: TGCGCCAGCAGTGAGTCATTCGGAACCGGAGAAGCTTTCTTT

d_call: .
clone_size: once
j_call: TRBJ2-7
v_call: TRBV27
cdr3_aa: CASSPPAPGREQYF
cdr3_nt: TGTGCCAGCAGTCCTCCCGCCCCCGGGAGAGAGCAGTACTTC

d_call: .
clone_size: .
j_call: TRBJ2-2
v_call: TRBV10-3
cdr3_aa: CAISEVKGKANTGELFF
cdr3_nt: TGTGCCATCAGTGAGGTAAAGGGCAAGGCCAACACCGGGGAGCTGTTTTTT

d_call: .
clone_size: .
j_call: TRBJ1-4
v_call: TRBV7-9
cdr3_aa: CASSFNEKLFF
cdr3_nt: TGTGCCAGCAGCTTTAATGAAAAACTGTTTTTT

d_call: .
clone_size: once
j_call: TRBJ2-3
v_call: TRBV5-4
cdr3_aa: CASSATPRLKTSTYTQYF
cdr3_nt: TGTGCCAGCAGCGCTACCCCCCGGCTCAAAACTAGCACATATACGCAGTATTTT

d_call: .
clone_size: .
j_call: TRBJ2-5
v_call: TRBV5-1
cdr3_aa: CASSPRAQTWETQYF
cdr3_nt: TGCGCCAGCAGCCCGAGGGCCCAGACATGGGAGACCCAGTACTTC

d_call: .
clone_size: .
j_call: TRBJ1-1
v_call: TRBV5-1
cdr3_aa: CASSPKTDKNTEAFF
cdr3_nt: TGCGCCAGCAGCCCCAAGACAGACAAGAACACTGAAGCTTTCTTT

d_call: TRBD2
clone_size: once
j_call: TRBJ2-5
v_call: TRBV4-1
cdr3_aa: CASSQDRLAGTTETQYF
cdr3_nt: TGCGCCAGCAGCCAGGACAGACTAGCGGGAACCACAGAGACCCAGTACTTC